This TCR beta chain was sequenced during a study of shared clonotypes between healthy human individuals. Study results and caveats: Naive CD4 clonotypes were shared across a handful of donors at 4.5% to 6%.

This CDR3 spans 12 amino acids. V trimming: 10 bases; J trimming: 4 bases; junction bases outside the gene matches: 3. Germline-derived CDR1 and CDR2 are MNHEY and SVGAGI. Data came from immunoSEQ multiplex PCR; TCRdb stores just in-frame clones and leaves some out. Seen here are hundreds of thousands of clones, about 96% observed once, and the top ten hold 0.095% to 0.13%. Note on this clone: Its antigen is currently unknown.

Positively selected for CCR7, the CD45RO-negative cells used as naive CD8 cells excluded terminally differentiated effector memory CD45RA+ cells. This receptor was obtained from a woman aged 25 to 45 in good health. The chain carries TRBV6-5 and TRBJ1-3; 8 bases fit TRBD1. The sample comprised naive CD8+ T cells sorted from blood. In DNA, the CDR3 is TGTGCCACCAGGACAGGGGGAAACACCATATATTTT. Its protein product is CATRTGGNTIYF.